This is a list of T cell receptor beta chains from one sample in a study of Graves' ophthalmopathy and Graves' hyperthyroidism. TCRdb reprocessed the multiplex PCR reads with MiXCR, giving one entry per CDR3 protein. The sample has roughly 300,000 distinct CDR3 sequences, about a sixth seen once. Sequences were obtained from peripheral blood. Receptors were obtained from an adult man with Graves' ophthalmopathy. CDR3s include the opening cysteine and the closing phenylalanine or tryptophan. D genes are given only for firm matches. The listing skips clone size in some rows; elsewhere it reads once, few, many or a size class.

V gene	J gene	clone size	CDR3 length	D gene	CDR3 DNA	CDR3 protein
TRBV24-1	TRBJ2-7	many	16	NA	TGTGCCGCCAGTGATTTGAGCCACAGGAGCTCCTACGAGCAGTACTTC	CAASDLSHRSSYEQYF
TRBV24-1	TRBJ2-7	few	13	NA	TGTGCCACCAGTGATCACGGGTCCTACGAGCAGTACTTC	CATSDHGSYEQYF
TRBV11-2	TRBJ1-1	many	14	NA	TGTGCCAGCAAACGAAAGACAGAGAACACTGAAGCTTTCTTT	CASKRKTENTEAFF
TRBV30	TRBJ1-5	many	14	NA	TGTGCCTGGAGTGGTGGGGGCGGCAATCAGCCCCAGCATTTT	CAWSGGGGNQPQHF
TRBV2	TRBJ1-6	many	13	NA	TGTGCCAGCTGTGACGGTAGGGCCTCACCCCTCCACTTT	CASCDGRASPLHF
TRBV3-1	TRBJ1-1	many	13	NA	TGTGCCAGCAGTCGAGACCGCCTGGCAGAAGCTTTCTTT	CASSRDRLAEAFF
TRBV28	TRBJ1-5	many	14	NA	TGTGCCAGCAGTGACGGGGGGCTAGGTCAGCCCCAGCATTTT	CASSDGGLGQPQHF
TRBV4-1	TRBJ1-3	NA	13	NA	TGCGCCAGCAGCCTCCCCGGGGGAAACACCATATATTTT	CASSLPGGNTIYF
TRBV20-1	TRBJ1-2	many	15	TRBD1	TGCAGTGCAGGACAGGGAGGAAACGCTAACTATGGCTACACCTTC	CSAGQGGNANYGYTF
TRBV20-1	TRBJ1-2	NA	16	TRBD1	TGCAGTGCTGGCCGCATGGGACAGGGTATTCGGTATGGCTACACCTTC	CSAGRMGQGIRYGYTF
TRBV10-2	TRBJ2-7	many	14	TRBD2	TGCGCCAGCAGTCCAAGCGGGAGGCTCTACGAGCAGTACTTC	CASSPSGRLYEQYF
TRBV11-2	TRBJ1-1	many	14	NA	TGTGCCAGCAGCGAGCAGGGTATGAACACTGAAGCTTTCTTT	CASSEQGMNTEAFF
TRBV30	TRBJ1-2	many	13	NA	TGTGCCTGGAGCGAGGGAAGGGACTATGGCTACACCTTC	CAWSEGRDYGYTF
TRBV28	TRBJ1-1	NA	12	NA	TGTGCCAGCTTTGCAGGGACGGGTGCAGCTTTCTTT	CASFAGTGAAFF
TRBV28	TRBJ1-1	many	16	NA	TGTGCCAGCAGCCAAACCGACTCGACCGGATACACTGAAGCTTTCTTT	CASSQTDSTGYTEAFF
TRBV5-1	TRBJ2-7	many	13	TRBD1	TGTGCCAGCAGCACAGGACAGGGCTACGAGCAGTACTTC	CASSTGQGYEQYF
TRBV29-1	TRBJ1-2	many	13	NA	TGCAGCGTTGACCGACAGGCCAACTATGGCTACACCTTC	CSVDRQANYGYTF
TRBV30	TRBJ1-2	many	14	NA	TGTGCCTGCTCGGAGGGGGGGGCAGGATATGGCTACACCTTC	CACSEGGAGYGYTF
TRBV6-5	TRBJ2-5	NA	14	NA	TGTGCCAGCAGTTACTTCGGAGGGACAGAGACCCAGTACTTC	CASSYFGGTETQYF
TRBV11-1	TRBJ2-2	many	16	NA	TGTGCCAGCAGCTTAGGAGGCCGCCCCTCCACCGGGGAGCTGTTTTTT	CASSLGGRPSTGELFF
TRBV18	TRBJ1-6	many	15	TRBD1	TGTGCCAGCTCACCGAGACAGGGGGATGCTTCACCCCTCCACTTT	CASSPRQGDASPLHF
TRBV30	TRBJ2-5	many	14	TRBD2	TGTGCCTGGAGTCCTCAAGCGGGAGAAGAGACCCAGTACTTC	CAWSPQAGEETQYF
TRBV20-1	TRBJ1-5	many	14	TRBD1	TGCAGTGCCCGGGACAGAGATAGCAATCAGCCCCAGCATTTT	CSARDRDSNQPQHF
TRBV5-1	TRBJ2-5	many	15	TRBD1	TGCGCCAGCAGCTTTGGGACAGGGGCCCAAGAGACCCAGTACTTC	CASSFGTGAQETQYF
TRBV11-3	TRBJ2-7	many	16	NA	TGTGCCAGCAGCTTAGGACTGGCGGGGGCCTCCTACGAGCAGTACTTC	CASSLGLAGASYEQYF
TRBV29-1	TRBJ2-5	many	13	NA	TGCAGCGTTGAGGGGCAGGGATTAAAGACCCAGTACTTC	CSVEGQGLKTQYF
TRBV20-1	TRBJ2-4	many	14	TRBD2	TGCAGTGCTAGAGATGGGGAGGGGAAAAACATTCAGTACTTC	CSARDGEGKNIQYF
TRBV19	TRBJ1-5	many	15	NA	TGTGCCAGTAGTATAGGTGGAGGGCCCAATCAGCCCCAGCATTTT	CASSIGGGPNQPQHF
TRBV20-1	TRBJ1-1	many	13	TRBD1	TGCAGTGCTAGATTGGACAGGGGTGGTGAAGCTTTCTTT	CSARLDRGGEAFF
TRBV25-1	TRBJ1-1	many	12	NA	TGTGCCAGCAGTGACTTTCACACTGAAGCTTTCTTT	CASSDFHTEAFF
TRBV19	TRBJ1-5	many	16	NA	TGTGCCAGTAGTATGGAAACAGGGTCAGGGAATCAGCCCCAGCATTTT	CASSMETGSGNQPQHF
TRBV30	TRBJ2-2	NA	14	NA	TGTGCCTGGAGTGTACCCGGGGAAGCCGGGGAGCTGTTTTTT	CAWSVPGEAGELFF
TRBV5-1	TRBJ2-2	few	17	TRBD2	TGCGCCAGCAGCTTGGTCAGCGGGACCGCGAACACCGGGGAGCTGTTTTTT	CASSLVSGTANTGELFF
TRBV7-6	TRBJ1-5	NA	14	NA	TGTGCCAGCAGCTTAGTTAGGGATGGTCAGCCCCAGCATTTT	CASSLVRDGQPQHF
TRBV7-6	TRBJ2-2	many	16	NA	TGTGCCAGCAGCTTCACGTCGGGACGCTACACCGGGGAGCTGTTTTTT	CASSFTSGRYTGELFF
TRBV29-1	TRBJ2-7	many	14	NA	TGCAGCGTTGAGCGCAGGGGCCTCTCCTACGAGCAGTACTTC	CSVERRGLSYEQYF
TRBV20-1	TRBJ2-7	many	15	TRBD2	TGCAGTGCTAGAGCCACGACTAGCGGGAGTCTCGAGCAGTACTTC	CSARATTSGSLEQYF
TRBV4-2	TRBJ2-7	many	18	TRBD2	TGTGCCAGCAGCCAAGGCCCAAGGACTAGCGGGGAATCCTACGAGCAGTACTTC	CASSQGPRTSGESYEQYF
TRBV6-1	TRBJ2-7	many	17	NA	TGTGCCAGCAGGAATGAAGCCCGACCCCTCGGGCCCTACGAGCAGTACTTC	CASRNEARPLGPYEQYF
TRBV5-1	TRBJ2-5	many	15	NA	TGCGCCAGCAGCTTGTATGGCAGGGGAGAAGAGACCCAGTACTTC	CASSLYGRGEETQYF
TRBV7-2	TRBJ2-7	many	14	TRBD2	TGTGCCAGCAGCGGGACTAGCCTTTCATACGAGCAGTACTTC	CASSGTSLSYEQYF
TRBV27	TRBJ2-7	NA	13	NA	TGTGCCAGCAGTTTATGGGCTGGGGCCGAGCAGTACTTC	CASSLWAGAEQYF
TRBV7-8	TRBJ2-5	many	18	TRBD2	TGTGCCAGCAGCTTATTCAAGTGGCTAGCGGGACACCAAGAGACCCAGTACTTC	CASSLFKWLAGHQETQYF
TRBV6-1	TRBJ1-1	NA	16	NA	TGTGCCAGCAGTCCACCCTACCGCTCCATGAACACTGAAGCTTTCTTT	CASSPPYRSMNTEAFF
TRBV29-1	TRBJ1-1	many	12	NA	TGCAGCGTTGAGGCCCGACAGGAAGAAGCTTTCTTT	CSVEARQEEAFF
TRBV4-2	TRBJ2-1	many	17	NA	TGTGCCAGCAGCGGCGAGACTGTACGGAGCTCCTACAATGAGCAGTTCTTC	CASSGETVRSSYNEQFF
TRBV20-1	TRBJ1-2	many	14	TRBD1	TGCAGTGCTAGGTGGGGACAGGGGAGGAAAGGCTACACCTTC	CSARWGQGRKGYTF
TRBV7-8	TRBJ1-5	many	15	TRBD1	TGTGCCAGCAGCTTAGCAGGGGGCGGCAATCAGCCCCAGCATTTT	CASSLAGGGNQPQHF
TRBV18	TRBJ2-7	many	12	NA	TGTGCCAGCTCAACGACAGTCTTCGAGCAGTACTTC	CASSTTVFEQYF